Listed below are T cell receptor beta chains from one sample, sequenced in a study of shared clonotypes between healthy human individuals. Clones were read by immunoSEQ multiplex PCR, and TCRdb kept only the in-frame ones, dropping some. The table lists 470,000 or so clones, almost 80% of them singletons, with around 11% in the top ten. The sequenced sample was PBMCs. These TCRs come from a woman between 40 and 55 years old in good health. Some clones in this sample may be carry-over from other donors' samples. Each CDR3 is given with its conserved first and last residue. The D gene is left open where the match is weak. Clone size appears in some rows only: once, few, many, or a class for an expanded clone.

CDR3 DNA: TGTGCCAGTAGCCCCTCCGCAGCCAACAATGAGCAGTTCTTC; CDR3 protein: CASSPSAANNEQFF; V gene: TRBV19; D gene: .; J gene: TRBJ2-1; clone size: .
CDR3 DNA: TGTGCCAGCAGTCGCGGGGAGGACTATGGCTACACCTTC; CDR3 protein: CASSRGEDYGYTF; V gene: TRBV28; D gene: .; J gene: TRBJ1-2; clone size: .
CDR3 DNA: TGTGCCAGCACCTACGGACAGGGGGGTGAAGCTTTCTTT; CDR3 protein: CASTYGQGGEAFF; V gene: TRBV6-6; D gene: TRBD1; J gene: TRBJ1-1; clone size: .
CDR3 DNA: TGTGCCATCAGTGACTCGGTCCGGGCCTTCTCCTACAATGAGCAGTTCTTC; CDR3 protein: CAISDSVRAFSYNEQFF; V gene: TRBV10-3; D gene: .; J gene: TRBJ2-1; clone size: .
CDR3 DNA: TGTGCCAGCAGCTTCGGACCCCCCGGGGAGCTGTTTTTT; CDR3 protein: CASSFGPPGELFF; V gene: TRBV5-6; D gene: .; J gene: TRBJ2-2; clone size: .
CDR3 DNA: TGTGCCAGCAGCCAGCCCTACGAGCAGTACTTC; CDR3 protein: CASSQPYEQYF; V gene: TRBV28; D gene: .; J gene: TRBJ2-7; clone size: .
CDR3 DNA: TGTGCCAGCAGCCCTCCGGAAGGACAGATCCTACTTAGGGGCTATGGCTACACCTTC; CDR3 protein: CASSPPEGQILLRGYGYTF; V gene: TRBV9; D gene: .; J gene: TRBJ1-2; clone size: .
CDR3 DNA: TGTGCCAGCAGTGCCCTCCCCGGGACAGCCAAGAACACCGGGGAGCTGTTTTTT; CDR3 protein: CASSALPGTAKNTGELFF; V gene: TRBV6-1; D gene: TRBD1; J gene: TRBJ2-2; clone size: once
CDR3 DNA: TGTGCCAGTAGTGTGACCGGGACTCCAAGCTCCTACAATGAGCAGTTCTTC; CDR3 protein: CASSVTGTPSSYNEQFF; V gene: TRBV19; D gene: .; J gene: TRBJ2-1; clone size: .
CDR3 DNA: TGTGCCAGCAGTGAAGCGCGGACAGATAGCAATCAGCCCCAGCATTTT; CDR3 protein: CASSEARTDSNQPQHF; V gene: TRBV6-1; D gene: .; J gene: TRBJ1-5; clone size: .
CDR3 DNA: TGCGCCAGCAGCTTGGCCGGGGGGTCGGTTCAGCCCCAGCATTTT; CDR3 protein: CASSLAGGSVQPQHF; V gene: TRBV5-1; D gene: .; J gene: TRBJ1-5; clone size: .
CDR3 DNA: TGTGCCAGCGAAAACAGGGGTCTTTCTGATGGCTACACCTTC; CDR3 protein: CASENRGLSDGYTF; V gene: TRBV18; D gene: TRBD1; J gene: TRBJ1-2; clone size: .
CDR3 DNA: TGTGCCAGCAGTTTGGGGGGGTTCGGCACCGGGGAGCTGTTTTTT; CDR3 protein: CASSLGGFGTGELFF; V gene: TRBV27; D gene: TRBD2; J gene: TRBJ2-2; clone size: .
CDR3 DNA: TGTGCCAGCAGTTCGACAGGGACCACATTGGCTTACTATGGCTACACCTTC; CDR3 protein: CASSSTGTTLAYYGYTF; V gene: TRBV27; D gene: TRBD1; J gene: TRBJ1-2; clone size: .
CDR3 DNA: TGTGCCAGCAGCCAAGGGACCCTGCTGGATCAGCCCCAGCATTTT; CDR3 protein: CASSQGTLLDQPQHF; V gene: TRBV7-2; D gene: .; J gene: TRBJ1-5; clone size: .
CDR3 DNA: TGTGCCAGCAGAGAACAGCGGGAGGAGCAGTACTTC; CDR3 protein: CASREQREEQYF; V gene: TRBV6-1; D gene: TRBD2; J gene: TRBJ2-7; clone size: .
CDR3 DNA: TGTGCCAGCAGTTACTCGACCGGGAAAAACACCGGGGAGCTGTTTTTT; CDR3 protein: CASSYSTGKNTGELFF; V gene: TRBV6-5; D gene: .; J gene: TRBJ2-2; clone size: few
CDR3 DNA: TGCAGTGCTAGATCCTTTGAGACCCAGTACTTC; CDR3 protein: CSARSFETQYF; V gene: TRBV20-1; D gene: .; J gene: TRBJ2-5; clone size: once
CDR3 DNA: TGTGCCTCTCAACTCGGGACAGGGGTAACCGGGGAGCTGTTTTTT; CDR3 protein: CASQLGTGVTGELFF; V gene: TRBV2; D gene: TRBD1; J gene: TRBJ2-2; clone size: once
CDR3 DNA: TGCAGCGTTGCCTCCGGGGCGTCGAACACTGAAGCTTTCTTT; CDR3 protein: CSVASGASNTEAFF; V gene: TRBV29-1; D gene: .; J gene: TRBJ1-1; clone size: medium-sized
CDR3 DNA: TGTGCCAGCAGTGAATCTTTAGCGGCAAAAACAGATACGCAGTATTTT; CDR3 protein: CASSESLAAKTDTQYF; V gene: TRBV25-1; D gene: .; J gene: TRBJ2-3; clone size: .